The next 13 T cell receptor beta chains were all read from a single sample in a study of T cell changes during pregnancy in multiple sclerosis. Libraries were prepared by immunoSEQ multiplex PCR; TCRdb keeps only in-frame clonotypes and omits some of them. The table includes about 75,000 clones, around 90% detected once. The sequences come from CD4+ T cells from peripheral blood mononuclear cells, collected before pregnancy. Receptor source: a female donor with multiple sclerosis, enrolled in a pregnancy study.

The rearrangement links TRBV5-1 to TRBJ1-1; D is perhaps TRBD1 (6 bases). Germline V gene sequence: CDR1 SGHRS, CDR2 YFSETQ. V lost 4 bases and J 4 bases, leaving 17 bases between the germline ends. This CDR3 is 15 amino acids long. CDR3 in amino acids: CASSHRAPDGTEAFF. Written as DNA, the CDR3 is TGCGCCAGCAGCCACAGGGCGCCTGATGGCACTGAAGCTTTCTTT.

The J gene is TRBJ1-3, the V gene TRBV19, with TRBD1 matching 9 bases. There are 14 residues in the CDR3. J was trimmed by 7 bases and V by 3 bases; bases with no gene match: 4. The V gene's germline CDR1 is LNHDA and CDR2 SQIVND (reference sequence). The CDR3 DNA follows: TGTGCCAGTAGTATGACAGGGGGATCGAACACCATATATTTT. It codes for CASSMTGGSNTIYF.

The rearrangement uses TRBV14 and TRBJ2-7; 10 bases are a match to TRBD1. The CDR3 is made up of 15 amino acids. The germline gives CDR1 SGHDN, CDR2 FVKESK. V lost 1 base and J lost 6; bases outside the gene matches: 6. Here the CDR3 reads CASSQVATGGAEQYF. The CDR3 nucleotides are TGTGCCAGCAGCCAAGTGGCGACAGGGGGCGCCGAGCAGTACTTC. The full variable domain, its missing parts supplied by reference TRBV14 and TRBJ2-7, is EAGVTQFPSHSVIEKGQTVTLRCDPISGHDNLYWYRRVMGKEIKFLLHFVKESKQDESGMPNNRFLAERTGGTYSTLKVQPAELEDSGVYFCASSQVATGGAEQYFGPGTRLTVT.

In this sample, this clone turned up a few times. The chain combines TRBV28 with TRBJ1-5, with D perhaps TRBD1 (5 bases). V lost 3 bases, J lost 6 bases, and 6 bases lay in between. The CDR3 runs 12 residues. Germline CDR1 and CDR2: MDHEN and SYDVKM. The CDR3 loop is CASSLGGQPQHF. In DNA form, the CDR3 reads TGTGCCAGCAGTTTGGGGGGTCAGCCCCAGCATTTT.

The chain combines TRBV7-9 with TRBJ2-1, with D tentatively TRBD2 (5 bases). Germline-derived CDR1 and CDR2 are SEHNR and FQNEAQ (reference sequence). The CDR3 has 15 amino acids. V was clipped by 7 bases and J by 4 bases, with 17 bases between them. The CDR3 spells CASTLGSGYYNEQFF. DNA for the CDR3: TGTGCCAGCACGTTGGGCAGCGGATATTACAATGAGCAGTTCTTC. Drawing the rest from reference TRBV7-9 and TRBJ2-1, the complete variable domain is DTGVSQNPRHKITKRGQNVTFRCDPISEHNRLYWYRQTLGQGPEFLTYFQNEAQLEKSRLLSDRFSAERPKGSFSTLEIQRTEQGDSAMYLCASTLGSGYYNEQFFGPGTRLTVL.

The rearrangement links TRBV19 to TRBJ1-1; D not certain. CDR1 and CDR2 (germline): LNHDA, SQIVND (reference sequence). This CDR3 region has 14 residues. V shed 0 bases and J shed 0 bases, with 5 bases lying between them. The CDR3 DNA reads TGTGCCAGTAGTATAGATCGAGTGAACACTGAAGCTTTCTTT. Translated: CASSIDRVNTEAFF.

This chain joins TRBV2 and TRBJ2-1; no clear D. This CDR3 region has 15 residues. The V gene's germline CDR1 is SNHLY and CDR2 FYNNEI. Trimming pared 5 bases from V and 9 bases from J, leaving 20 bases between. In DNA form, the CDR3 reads TGTGCCAGCAGTACGACATTTCCAAAAATGGGTGAGCAGTTCTTC. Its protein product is CASSTTFPKMGEQFF. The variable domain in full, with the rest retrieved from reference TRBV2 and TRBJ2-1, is EPEVTQTPSHQVTQMGQEVILRCVPISNHLYFYWYRQILGQKVEFLVSFYNNEISEKSEIFDDQFSVERPDGSNFTLKIRSTKLEDSAMYFCASSTTFPKMGEQFFGPGTRLTVL.

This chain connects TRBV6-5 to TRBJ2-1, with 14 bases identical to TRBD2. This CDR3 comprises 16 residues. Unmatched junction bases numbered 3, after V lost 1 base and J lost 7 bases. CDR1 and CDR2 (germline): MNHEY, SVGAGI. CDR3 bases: TGTGCCAGCAGTTACTTGGGACTAGCGGGAGAAAATGAGCAGTTCTTC. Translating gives CASSYLGLAGENEQFF.

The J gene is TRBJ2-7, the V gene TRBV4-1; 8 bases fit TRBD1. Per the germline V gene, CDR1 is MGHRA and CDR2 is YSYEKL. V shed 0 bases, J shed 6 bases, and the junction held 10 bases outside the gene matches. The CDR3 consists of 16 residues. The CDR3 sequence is CASSQELGQGGGEQYF. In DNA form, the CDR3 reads TGCGCCAGCAGCCAAGAATTAGGACAGGGAGGTGGCGAGCAGTACTTC.

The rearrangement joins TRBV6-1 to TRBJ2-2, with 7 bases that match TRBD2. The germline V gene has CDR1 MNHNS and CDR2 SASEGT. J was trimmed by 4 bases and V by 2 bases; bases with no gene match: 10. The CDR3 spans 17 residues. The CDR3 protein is CASSEREGGSVTGELFF. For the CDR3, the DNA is TGTGCCAGCAGTGAAAGGGAGGGCGGGTCGGTCACCGGGGAGCTGTTTTTT.

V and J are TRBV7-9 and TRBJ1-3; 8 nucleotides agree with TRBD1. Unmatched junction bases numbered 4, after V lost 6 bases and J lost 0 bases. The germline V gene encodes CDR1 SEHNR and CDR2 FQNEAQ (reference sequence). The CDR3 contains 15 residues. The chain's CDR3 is CASSPGTGSGNTIYF. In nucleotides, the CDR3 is TGTGCCAGCAGTCCCGGGACAGGCTCTGGAAACACCATATATTTT.

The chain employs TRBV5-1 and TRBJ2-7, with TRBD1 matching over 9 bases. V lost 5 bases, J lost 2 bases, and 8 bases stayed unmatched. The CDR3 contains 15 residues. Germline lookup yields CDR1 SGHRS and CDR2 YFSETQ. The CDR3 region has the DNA TGCGCCAGCAGGATACAGGGGGCTGGCGCCTACGAGCAGTACTTC. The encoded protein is CASRIQGAGAYEQYF.

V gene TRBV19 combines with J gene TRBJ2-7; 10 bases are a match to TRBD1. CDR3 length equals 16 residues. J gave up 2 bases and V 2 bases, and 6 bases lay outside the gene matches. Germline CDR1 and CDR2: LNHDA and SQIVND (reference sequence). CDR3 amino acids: CASSITRDRGTYEQYF. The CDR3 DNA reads TGTGCCAGTAGTATAACCCGGGACAGGGGTACCTACGAGCAGTACTTC. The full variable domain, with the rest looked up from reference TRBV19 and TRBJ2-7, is DGGITQSPKYLFRKEGQNVTLSCEQNLNHDAMYWYRQDPGQGLRLIYYSQIVNDFQKGDIAEGYSVSREKKESFPLTVTSAQKNPTAFYLCASSITRDRGTYEQYFGPGTRLTVT.